The clone carrying this T cell receptor beta chain came up a few times. TCRdb independently ran MiXCR on the 5' RACE reads; one entry per CDR3 protein. Seen here are 500,000 to 550,000 distinct CDR3 sequences, 20% observed once, and the top ten hold about an eighth. This entry is derived from a study of T-cell memory formation after mild COVID-19. Germline loops: CDR1 LGHDT, CDR2 YNNKEL (reference sequence). The CDR3 runs 18 residues. Unmatched junction bases numbered 9, after V lost 1 base and J lost 4 bases. The clonotype comes from an adult woman who had mild COVID-19 (a few samples of this study predate the infection). Cell type and time point are not known. The sequencing sample was made of PBMCs or a T cell subset sorted from them (not recorded which). The chain combines TRBV3-1 with TRBJ2-2, with 10 positions matching TRBD2. CDR3 residues: CASSQGSGGARSTGELFF. The CDR3 DNA sequence: TGTGCCAGCAGCCAAGGAAGCGGGGGGGCAAGGAGCACCGGGGAGCTGTTTTTT.